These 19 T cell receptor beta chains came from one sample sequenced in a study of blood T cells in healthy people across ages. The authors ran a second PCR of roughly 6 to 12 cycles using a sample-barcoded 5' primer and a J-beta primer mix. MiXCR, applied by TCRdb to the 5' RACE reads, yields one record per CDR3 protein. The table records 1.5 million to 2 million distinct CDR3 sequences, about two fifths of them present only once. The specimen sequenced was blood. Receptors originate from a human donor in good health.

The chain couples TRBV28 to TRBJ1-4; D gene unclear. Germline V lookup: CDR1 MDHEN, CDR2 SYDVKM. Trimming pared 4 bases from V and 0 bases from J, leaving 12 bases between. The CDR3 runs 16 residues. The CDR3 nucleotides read TGTGCCAGCAGTTCGGATACACGGGCAACTAATGAAAAACTGTTTTTT. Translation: CASSSDTRATNEKLFF.

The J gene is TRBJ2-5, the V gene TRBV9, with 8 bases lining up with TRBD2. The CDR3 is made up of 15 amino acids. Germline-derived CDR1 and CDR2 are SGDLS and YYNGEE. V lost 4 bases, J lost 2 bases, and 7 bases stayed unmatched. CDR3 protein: CASSPQGLVQETQYF. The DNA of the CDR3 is TGTGCCAGCAGCCCCCAGGGACTAGTGCAAGAGACCCAGTACTTC.

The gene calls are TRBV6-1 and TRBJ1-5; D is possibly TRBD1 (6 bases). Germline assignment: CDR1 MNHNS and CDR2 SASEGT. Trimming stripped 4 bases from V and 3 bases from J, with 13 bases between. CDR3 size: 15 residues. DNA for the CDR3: TGTGCCAGCAGTGCTTGGCAGGGGATCAATCAGCCCCAGCATTTT. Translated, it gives CASSAWQGINQPQHF.

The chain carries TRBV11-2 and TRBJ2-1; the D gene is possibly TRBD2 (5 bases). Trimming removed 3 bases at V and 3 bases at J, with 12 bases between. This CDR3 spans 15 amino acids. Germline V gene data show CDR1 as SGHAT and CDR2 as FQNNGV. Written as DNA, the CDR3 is TGTGCCAGCAGCTTTCCGGACGGGGACTACAATGAGCAGTTCTTC. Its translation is CASSFPDGDYNEQFF.

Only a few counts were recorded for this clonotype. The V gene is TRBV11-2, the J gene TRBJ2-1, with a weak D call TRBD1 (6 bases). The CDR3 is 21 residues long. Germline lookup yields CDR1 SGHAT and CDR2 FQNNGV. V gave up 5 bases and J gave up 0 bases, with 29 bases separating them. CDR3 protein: CASSRVPYLEFGQTSYNEQFF. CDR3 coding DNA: TGTGCCAGCAGCCGTGTCCCCTACTTAGAGTTCGGACAGACCTCCTACAATGAGCAGTTCTTC.

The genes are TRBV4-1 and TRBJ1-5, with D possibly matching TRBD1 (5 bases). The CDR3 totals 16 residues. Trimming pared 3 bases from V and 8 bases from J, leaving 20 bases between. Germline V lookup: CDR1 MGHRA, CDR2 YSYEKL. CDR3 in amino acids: CASSQGLPPGSKPQHF. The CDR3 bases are TGCGCCAGCAGCCAGGGGCTTCCTCCGGGAAGTAAGCCCCAGCATTTT.

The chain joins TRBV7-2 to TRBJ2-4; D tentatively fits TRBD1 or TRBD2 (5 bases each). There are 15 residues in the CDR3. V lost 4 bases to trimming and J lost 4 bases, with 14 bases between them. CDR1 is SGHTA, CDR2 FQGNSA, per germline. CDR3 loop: CASSSQAGGKNIQYF. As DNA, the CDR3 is TGTGCCAGCAGCTCACAGGCGGGTGGGAAAAACATTCAGTACTTC.

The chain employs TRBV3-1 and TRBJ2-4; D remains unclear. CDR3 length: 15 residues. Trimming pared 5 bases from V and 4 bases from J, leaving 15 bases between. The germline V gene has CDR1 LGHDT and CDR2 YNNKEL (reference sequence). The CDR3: CASSFHPDGKNIQYF. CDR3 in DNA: TGTGCCAGCAGCTTCCACCCGGACGGAAAAAACATTCAGTACTTC.

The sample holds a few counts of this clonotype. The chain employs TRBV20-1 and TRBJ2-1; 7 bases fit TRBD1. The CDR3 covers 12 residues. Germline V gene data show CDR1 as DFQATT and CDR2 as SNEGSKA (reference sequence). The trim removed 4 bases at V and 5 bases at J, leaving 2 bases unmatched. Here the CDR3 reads CSAKGQHNEQFF. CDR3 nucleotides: TGCAGTGCTAAGGGACAGCACAATGAGCAGTTCTTC.

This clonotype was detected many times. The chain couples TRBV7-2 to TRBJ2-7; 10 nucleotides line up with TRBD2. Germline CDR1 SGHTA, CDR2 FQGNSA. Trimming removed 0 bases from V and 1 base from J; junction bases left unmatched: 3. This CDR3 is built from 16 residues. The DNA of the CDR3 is TGTGCCAGCAGCTTAGCAGGTAGCGGGGGGTCCTACGAGCAGTACTTC. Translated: CASSLAGSGGSYEQYF.

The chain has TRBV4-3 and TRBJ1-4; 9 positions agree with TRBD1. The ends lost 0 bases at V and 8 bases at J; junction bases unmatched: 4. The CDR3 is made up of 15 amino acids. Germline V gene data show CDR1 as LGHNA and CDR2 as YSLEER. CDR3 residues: CASSQEGTGWEKLFF. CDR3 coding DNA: TGCGCCAGCAGCCAAGAAGGGACAGGGTGGGAAAAACTGTTTTTT.

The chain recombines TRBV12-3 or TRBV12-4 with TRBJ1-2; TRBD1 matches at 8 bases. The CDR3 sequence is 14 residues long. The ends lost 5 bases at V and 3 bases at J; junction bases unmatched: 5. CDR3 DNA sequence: TGTGCCAGCAGTACCACAGGGGGTCACTATGGCTACACCTTC. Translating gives CASSTTGGHYGYTF.

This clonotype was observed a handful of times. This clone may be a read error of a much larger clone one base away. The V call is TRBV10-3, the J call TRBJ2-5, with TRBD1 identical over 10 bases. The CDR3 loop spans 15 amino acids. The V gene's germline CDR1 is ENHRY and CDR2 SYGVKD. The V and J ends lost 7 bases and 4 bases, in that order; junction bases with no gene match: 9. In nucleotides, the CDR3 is TGTGCCATCAATCCAGGACAGGGGGGGAGAGAGACCCAGTACTTC. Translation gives CAINPGQGGRETQYF.

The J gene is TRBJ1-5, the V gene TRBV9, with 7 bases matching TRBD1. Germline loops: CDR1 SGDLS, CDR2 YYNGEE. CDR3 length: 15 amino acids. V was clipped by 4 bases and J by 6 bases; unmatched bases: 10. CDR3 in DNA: TGTGCCAGCAGCAAGGGGGGAGGGGGCAGTCAGCCCCAGCATTTT. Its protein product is CASSKGGGGSQPQHF. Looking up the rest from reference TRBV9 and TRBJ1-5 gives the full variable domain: DSGVTQTPKHLITATGQRVTLRCSPRSGDLSVYWYQQSLDQGLQFLIQYYNGEERAKGNILERFSAQQFPDLHSELNLSSLELGDSALYFCASSKGGGGSQPQHFGDGTRLSIL.

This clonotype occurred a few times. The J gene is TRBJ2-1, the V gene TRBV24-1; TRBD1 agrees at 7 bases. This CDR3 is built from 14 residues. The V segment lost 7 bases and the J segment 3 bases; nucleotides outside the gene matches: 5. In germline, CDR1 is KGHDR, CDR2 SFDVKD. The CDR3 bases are TGTGCCACCAGAGACAGGGTATTCTACAATGAGCAGTTCTTC. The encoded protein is CATRDRVFYNEQFF.

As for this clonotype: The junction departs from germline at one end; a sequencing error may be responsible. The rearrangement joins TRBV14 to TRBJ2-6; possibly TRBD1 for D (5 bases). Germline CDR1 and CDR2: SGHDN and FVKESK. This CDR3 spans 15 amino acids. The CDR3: CASSDRRSGASVLTF. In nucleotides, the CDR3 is TGTGCCAGCAGCGACCGGCGGTCTGGGGCCAGCGTCCTGACTTTC.

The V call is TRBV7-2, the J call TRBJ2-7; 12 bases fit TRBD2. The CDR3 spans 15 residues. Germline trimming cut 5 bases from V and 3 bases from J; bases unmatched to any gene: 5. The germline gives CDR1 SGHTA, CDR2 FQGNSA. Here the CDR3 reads CASSVLAGGRYEQYF. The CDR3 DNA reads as TGTGCCAGCAGCGTACTAGCGGGGGGCCGCTACGAGCAGTACTTC. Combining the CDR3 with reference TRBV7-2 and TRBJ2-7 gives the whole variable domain GAGVSQSPSNKVTEKGKDVELRCDPISGHTALYWYRQSLGQGLEFLIYFQGNSAPDKSGLPSDRFSAERTGGSVSTLTIQRTQQEDSAVYLCASSVLAGGRYEQYFGPGTRLTVT.

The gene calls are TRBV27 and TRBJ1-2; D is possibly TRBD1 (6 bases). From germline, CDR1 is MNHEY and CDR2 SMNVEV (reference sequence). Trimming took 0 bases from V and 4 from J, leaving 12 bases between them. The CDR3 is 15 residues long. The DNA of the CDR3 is TGTGCCAGCAGTTTATCACTGGGCAGGGGCTATGGCTACACCTTC. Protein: CASSLSLGRGYGYTF.

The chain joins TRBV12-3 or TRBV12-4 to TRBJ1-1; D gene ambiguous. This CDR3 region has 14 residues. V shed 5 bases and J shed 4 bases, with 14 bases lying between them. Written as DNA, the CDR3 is TGTGCCAGCAGTCACTCTGGCGGTGGCACTGAAGCTTTCTTT. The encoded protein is CASSHSGGGTEAFF.